This entry lists 23 T cell receptor beta chains sequenced from one sample in a study of blood T cell dynamics during melanoma immunotherapy. Profiling relied on immunoSEQ multiplex PCR, and the TCRdb table lists in-frame clones only, not all of them. Altogether over 10,000 clones are present, roughly 94% being singletons, with the ten largest covering approximately 0.18%. Specified time point: pre-treatment baseline. The sequenced sample was effector memory CD8+ T cells from blood, obtained from a patient treated with checkpoint blockade. The source of these receptors is a human donor with melanoma.

This rearrangement joins TRBV28 to TRBJ1-1; 7 bases are shared with TRBD1. Germline V CDR1 and CDR2: MDHEN, SYDVKM. CDR3 length: 14 amino acids. V gave up 6 bases and J gave up 0 bases; unmatched junction bases: 4. The CDR3 region is CASRLTGVNTEAFF. The DNA of the CDR3 is TGTGCCAGCAGATTAACAGGGGTGAACACTGAAGCTTTCTTT.

The rearrangement joins TRBV29-1 to TRBJ2-1; TRBD1 matches 10 bases. V lost 0 bases, J lost 14 bases, and 10 bases stayed unmatched. Germline CDR1 SQVTM, CDR2 ANQGSEA. The CDR3 has 14 residues. The CDR3 DNA reads as TGCAGCGTTGAAGATCCCGACAGGGGGCAGGGAGAGTTCTTC. Translation gives CSVEDPDRGQGEFF.

V is TRBV19 and J is TRBJ2-1; D perhaps matches TRBD2 (6 bases). The CDR3 loop spans 15 amino acids. Germline loops: CDR1 LNHDA, CDR2 SQIVND (reference sequence). Trimming pared 2 bases from V and 5 bases from J, leaving 13 bases between. The CDR3 reads CASSISSAGHNEQFF. CDR3 nucleotide sequence: TGTGCCAGTAGTATAAGTTCAGCGGGCCACAATGAGCAGTTCTTC. The full variable domain, rest sourced from reference TRBV19 and TRBJ2-1, is DGGITQSPKYLFRKEGQNVTLSCEQNLNHDAMYWYRQDPGQGLRLIYYSQIVNDFQKGDIAEGYSVSREKKESFPLTVTSAQKNPTAFYLCASSISSAGHNEQFFGPGTRLTVL.

The CDR3 DNA is TGTGCCAGCAGCCAAGACTGGCAGGGGATCTACGAGCAGTACTTC. Amino acid sequence: CASSQDWQGIYEQYF. The chain carries TRBV14 and TRBJ2-7; D may be TRBD1 (6 bases). V was pared by 0 bases and J by 3 bases, with 12 bases between. The CDR3 is 15 residues long. Germline lookup yields CDR1 SGHDN and CDR2 FVKESK.

The V and J genes are TRBV9 and TRBJ2-2; D unresolved. This CDR3 is built from 17 residues. Trimming left V 0 bases short and J 3 bases short, with 15 bases between. Germline assignment: CDR1 SGDLS and CDR2 YYNGEE. In nucleotides, the CDR3 is TGTGCCAGCAGCGTAGTTCCGGGTCTAAGTTACACCGGGGAGCTGTTTTTT. It specifies CASSVVPGLSYTGELFF.

The CDR3: CASSQDLPGSYNEQFF. The DNA for the CDR3 is TGCGCCAGCAGCCAAGATTTGCCAGGCTCCTACAATGAGCAGTTCTTC. The chain employs TRBV4-3 and TRBJ2-1; D remains ambiguous. Germline lookup yields CDR1 LGHNA and CDR2 YSLEER. The CDR3 extends over 16 amino acids. Trimming stripped 0 bases from V and 0 bases from J, with 9 bases between.

The V gene is TRBV15, the J gene TRBJ2-5; D possibly uses TRBD1 or TRBD2 (5 bases each). The J call may not be correct, given that the DNA end is closer to TRBJ2-7. Germline CDR1 and CDR2: LNHNV and YYDKDF (reference sequence). The CDR3 is 14 residues long. The CDR3: CATSKQRGPYEQYF. For the CDR3, the DNA is TGTGCCACCAGCAAACAAAGGGGACCGTACGAGCAGTACTTC.

The CDR3 DNA is TGTGCCAGCAGTTTCCCCACAGCCTACGAGCAGTACTTC. It specifies CASSFPTAYEQYF. The V gene is TRBV28, the J gene TRBJ2-7; D remains unclear. Trimming shortened V by 3 bases and J by 2 bases, and 8 bases separated the two germline ends. CDR3 length: 13 amino acids. Germline V gives CDR1 MDHEN, CDR2 SYDVKM. Variable domain in full (rest from reference TRBV28 and TRBJ2-7): DVKVTQSSRYLVKRTGEKVFLECVQDMDHENMFWYRQDPGLGLRLIYFSYDVKMKEKGDIPEGYSVSREKKERFSLILESASTNQTSMYLCASSFPTAYEQYFGPGTRLTVT.

The chain recombines TRBV27 with TRBJ1-5; D unresolved. The CDR3 runs to 14 residues. Germline lookup yields CDR1 MNHEY and CDR2 SMNVEV (reference sequence). V was shortened by 5 bases and J by 2 bases, with 10 bases between the two germline ends. DNA for the CDR3: TGTGCCAGCAGTACGTTTGGGGGCAATCAGCCCCAGCATTTT. Protein sequence: CASSTFGGNQPQHF.

V usage is TRBV19 and J usage is TRBJ2-1; D may be TRBD2 (6 bases). Trimming took 1 base from V and 4 from J, leaving 20 bases between them. Germline CDR1 LNHDA, CDR2 SQIVND (reference sequence). This CDR3 is 18 amino acids long. CDR3 DNA: TGTGCCAGTAGTATAGTCTTCGGAGGGGATGGTAGGTACAATGAGCAGTTCTTC. This sequence encodes CASSIVFGGDGRYNEQFF.

The rearrangement uses TRBV11-3 and TRBJ2-4; the D gene could be TRBD1 or TRBD2 (5 bases each). Germline loops: CDR1 SGHNT, CDR2 YENEEA. Between the trimmed V and J ends, which lost 1 base and 7 bases, there was a span of 8 bases. CDR3 size: 13 residues. CDR3 nucleotide sequence: TGTGCCAGCAGCTTAGGAGGGGAGAACATTCAGTACTTC. This translates into CASSLGGENIQYF.

The gene calls are TRBV29-1 and TRBJ2-5; 10 nucleotides align to TRBD2. V lost 0 bases to trimming and J lost 4 bases; unmatched junction nucleotides: 23. CDR1 SQVTM and CDR2 ANQGSEA come from the germline V gene. The CDR3 extends over 21 amino acids. CDR3 residues: CSVEDTVIAGGLRAGGETQYF. CDR3 sequence (DNA): TGCAGCGTTGAAGACACCGTGATAGCGGGAGGTTTACGGGCTGGTGGAGAGACCCAGTACTTC.

J is TRBJ2-7 and V is TRBV19, with 7 bases matching TRBD2. Germline V gene sequence: CDR1 LNHDA, CDR2 SQIVND (reference sequence). This CDR3 comprises 13 residues. Trimming took 5 bases from V and 2 from J; bases not matched to a gene: 3. The CDR3 protein is CASSPSGPYEQYF. In DNA form, the CDR3 reads TGTGCCAGTAGTCCTAGCGGTCCCTACGAGCAGTACTTC.

This chain links TRBV27 with TRBJ2-2; D ambiguous. The CDR3 is 15 residues long. CDR1 is MNHEY and CDR2 is SMNVEV in the germline V gene (reference sequence). V was pared by 3 bases and J by 3 bases, with 11 bases between. The CDR3 loop is CASSLIQVYTGELFF. The CDR3 nucleotides read TGTGCCAGCAGTTTGATCCAGGTTTACACCGGGGAGCTGTTTTTT.

This rearrangement joins TRBV13 to TRBJ2-7; D possibly corresponds to TRBD1 (8 bases). Germline V CDR1 and CDR2: PRHDT, FYEKMQ (reference sequence). The V and J ends lost 5 bases and 0 bases respectively, with 32 bases between them. This CDR3 is built from 21 residues. CDR3 region: CASSPGGGEGSVTEASYEQYF. In DNA, the CDR3 is TGTGCCAGCAGCCCAGGGGGCGGGGAGGGGAGTGTGACGGAGGCCTCCTACGAGCAGTACTTC. The complete variable domain, with remaining parts taken from reference TRBV13 and TRBJ2-7, reads AAGVIQSPRHLIKEKRETATLKCYPIPRHDTVYWYQQGPGQDPQFLISFYEKMQSDKGSIPDRFSAQQFSDYHSELNMSSLELGDSALYFCASSPGGGEGSVTEASYEQYFGPGTRLTVT.

Details on this clone: One junction end does not reproduce the germline sequence, and a read error may be involved. V and J are TRBV6-5 and TRBJ1-2; weak D call: TRBD1 (6 bases). Germline CDR1 is MNHEY and CDR2 is SVGAGI. The CDR3 totals 11 residues. CDR3 coding DNA: TGTGCCAGCGGCCCAACGACAGGTCCTTTCTTC. As protein: CASGPTTGPFF.

The chain combines TRBV4-3 with TRBJ1-5; 8 nucleotides agree with TRBD1. Germline V gene sequence: CDR1 LGHNA, CDR2 YSLEER. Trimming cost V 3 bases and J 4 bases; bases outside gene matches: 5. This CDR3 is 15 amino acids long. CDR3 DNA: TGCGCCAGCAGCCATGACAGGGGCCCTAATCAGCCCCAGCATTTT. Its protein product is CASSHDRGPNQPQHF.

The rearrangement links TRBV6-1 to TRBJ1-4; 7 bases are a match to TRBD1. Germline V CDR1 and CDR2: MNHNS, SASEGT. V lost 2 bases, J lost 5 bases, and 5 bases stayed unmatched. The CDR3 has 15 residues. The CDR3 loop reads CASSEHLDRNEKLFF. CDR3 DNA sequence: TGTGCCAGCAGTGAACACCTGGACAGGAATGAAAAACTGTTTTTT.

This rearrangement joins TRBV11-2 to TRBJ2-7, with TRBD1 matching 10 bases. With 3 bases clipped from V and 2 bases from J, the junction kept 1 base outside the gene matches. The CDR3 has 14 residues. CDR1 and CDR2 from the germline V gene are SGHAT and FQNNGV. The CDR3 sequence: CASSLGQGTYEQYF. The CDR3 nucleotides read TGTGCCAGCAGCTTGGGACAGGGGACCTACGAGCAGTACTTC.

The chain is built from TRBV11-2 and TRBJ2-1; D possibly corresponds to TRBD2 (5 bases). The CDR3 consists of 14 residues. V lost 5 bases and J lost 7, with 15 bases in between. Germline assignment: CDR1 SGHAT and CDR2 FQNNGV. The CDR3 nucleotides read TGTGCCAGCAGCGCCCTGGCGACGGGGAATGAGCAGTTCTTC. It encodes CASSALATGNEQFF. Complete variable domain (other parts from reference TRBV11-2 and TRBJ2-1): EAGVAQSPRYKIIEKRQSVAFWCNPISGHATLYWYQQILGQGPKLLIQFQNNGVVDDSQLPKDRFSAERLKGVDSTLKIQPAKLEDSAVYLCASSALATGNEQFFGPGTRLTVL.

The chain recombines TRBV19 with TRBJ2-1; D is perhaps TRBD2 (6 bases). Germline lookup yields CDR1 LNHDA and CDR2 SQIVND (reference sequence). V was cut by 8 bases and J by 0 bases, with 14 bases left in between. This CDR3 comprises 15 residues. DNA for the CDR3: TGTGCCAGTGGATCGATAGCGGTCTCCTACAATGAGCAGTTCTTC. As protein: CASGSIAVSYNEQFF.

The chain recombines TRBV2 with TRBJ2-1, with D tentatively TRBD1 (5 bases). Trimming left V 1 base short and J 2 bases short, with 6 bases between. This CDR3 spans 14 amino acids. From germline, CDR1 is SNHLY and CDR2 FYNNEI. The CDR3 nucleotides read TGTGCCAGCAGTGAAGGGGGCCCCTACAATGAGCAGTTCTTC. This translates into CASSEGGPYNEQFF.

The rearrangement uses TRBV9 and TRBJ2-2; perhaps TRBD1 as D (6 bases). The germline V and J ends were trimmed by 2 bases and 3 bases, with 11 bases remaining between them. The length of the CDR3 is 15 residues. Germline CDR1 reads SGDLS; CDR2 reads YYNGEE. For the CDR3, the DNA is TGTGCCAGCAGCGTGGAGGACAGTTACACCGGGGAGCTGTTTTTT. Its protein is CASSVEDSYTGELFF.